A selection of T cell receptor beta chains follows, all from one sample in a study of blood T cell repertoires in COVID-19. Assay: immunoSEQ multiplex PCR; the TCRdb copy retains only in-frame clones and omits some. The sample shows some 60,000 clones, around nine tenths of them seen only once. Sequencing used peripheral blood. Source of these receptors: a man aged 55 to 70 with acute or convalescent COVID-19. Both conserved end residues are part of each CDR3. The order of the fields is clone size, J gene, V gene, D gene, CDR3 DNA, CDR3 protein. A D gene is named only where the DNA matches it firmly. Size tells how often a clone was seen (once, few, many) or the class of an expanded clone, and some rows leave it out.

abundance: few; j_gene: TRBJ1-4; v_gene: TRBV5-1; d_gene: TRBD1; CDR3nt: TGCGCCAGCAGCGAACAGACAGGGACTAATGAAAAACTGTTTTTT; CDR3aa: CASSEQTGTNEKLFF
abundance: -; j_gene: TRBJ2-7; v_gene: TRBV6-5; d_gene: TRBD2; CDR3nt: TGTGCCAGCAGTTACAGACTAGCGGGGAATTTCTACGAGCAGTACTTC; CDR3aa: CASSYRLAGNFYEQYF
abundance: -; j_gene: TRBJ1-1; v_gene: TRBV6-5; d_gene: TRBD1; CDR3nt: TGTGCCAGCAGTAACGATAAGGGGGCCACTGAAGCTTTCTTT; CDR3aa: CASSNDKGATEAFF
abundance: -; j_gene: TRBJ1-3; v_gene: TRBV7-2; d_gene: -; CDR3nt: TGTGCCAGCAGCCATAAGGGGCCCATATATTTT; CDR3aa: CASSHKGPIYF
abundance: -; j_gene: TRBJ2-5; v_gene: TRBV3-1/TRBV3-2; d_gene: TRBD1; CDR3nt: TGTGCCAGCAGCCGCCGACAGGGGGGAATAGAGACCCAGTACTTC; CDR3aa: CASSRRQGGIETQYF
abundance: once; j_gene: TRBJ1-4; v_gene: TRBV3-1/TRBV3-2; d_gene: -; CDR3nt: TGTGCCAGCTCAGGGGAACAGGGATGGGAAAAACTGTTTTTT; CDR3aa: CASSGEQGWEKLFF
abundance: -; j_gene: TRBJ2-1; v_gene: TRBV5-1; d_gene: TRBD1; CDR3nt: TGCGCCAGCAGCTCGGACAGGGCTACTAGTGAGCAGTTCTTC; CDR3aa: CASSSDRATSEQFF
abundance: -; j_gene: TRBJ1-6; v_gene: TRBV9; d_gene: TRBD1; CDR3nt: TGTGCCAGCAGCACCCGGGACAGCGAGGCACCCCTCCACTTT; CDR3aa: CASSTRDSEAPLHF
abundance: few; j_gene: TRBJ2-7; v_gene: TRBV7-6; d_gene: -; CDR3nt: TGTGCCAGCAGCTTATCGGGAGTTTACGAGCAGTACTTC; CDR3aa: CASSLSGVYEQYF
abundance: -; j_gene: TRBJ2-2; v_gene: TRBV18; d_gene: -; CDR3nt: TGTGCCAGCTCCCGACAGCCGAACACCGGGGAGCTGTTTTTT; CDR3aa: CASSRQPNTGELFF
abundance: -; j_gene: TRBJ1-1; v_gene: TRBV3-1/TRBV3-2; d_gene: -; CDR3nt: TGTGCCAGCAGCCAGGGGGGGGACACTGAAGCTTTCTTT; CDR3aa: CASSQGGDTEAFF
abundance: -; j_gene: TRBJ1-1; v_gene: TRBV5-1; d_gene: -; CDR3nt: TGCGCCAGCAGCTTGGCCACGGGGGTCACTGAAGCTTTCTTT; CDR3aa: CASSLATGVTEAFF
abundance: -; j_gene: TRBJ1-5; v_gene: TRBV6-1; d_gene: TRBD1; CDR3nt: TGTGCCAGCAGTGAAAGGCAGGGGGTTTCGCATTTT; CDR3aa: CASSERQGVSHF
abundance: -; j_gene: TRBJ2-7; v_gene: TRBV7-2; d_gene: -; CDR3nt: TGTGCCAGCAGCTTAACTCCCGGGACTGGGGCCTACGAGCAGTACTTC; CDR3aa: CASSLTPGTGAYEQYF
abundance: -; j_gene: TRBJ2-2; v_gene: TRBV7-6; d_gene: -; CDR3nt: TGTGCCAGCACCCAGCCGGGAACCGGGGAGCTGTTTTTT; CDR3aa: CASTQPGTGELFF
abundance: once; j_gene: TRBJ1-2; v_gene: TRBV5-1; d_gene: TRBD1; CDR3nt: TGCGCCAGCAGCCCGGGGACAGTATATGGCTACACCTTC; CDR3aa: CASSPGTVYGYTF
abundance: -; j_gene: TRBJ1-4; v_gene: TRBV18; d_gene: -; CDR3nt: TGTGCCAGCTCACCAGAGTCGTCTAATGAAAAACTGTTTTTT; CDR3aa: CASSPESSNEKLFF
abundance: few; j_gene: TRBJ2-7; v_gene: TRBV6-1; d_gene: -; CDR3nt: TGTGCCAGCAGTGAAGTTTCCCAAATTCCGCAGTACTTC; CDR3aa: CASSEVSQIPQYF
abundance: -; j_gene: TRBJ1-1; v_gene: TRBV11-2; d_gene: -; CDR3nt: TGTGCCAGCAGCTTAAAAACCACGGGACACGCAGCTTTCTTT; CDR3aa: CASSLKTTGHAAFF
abundance: -; j_gene: TRBJ1-5; v_gene: TRBV5-6; d_gene: -; CDR3nt: TGTGCCAGCAGCCCGGGGGGCAATCAGCCCCAGCATTTT; CDR3aa: CASSPGGNQPQHF
abundance: -; j_gene: TRBJ2-5; v_gene: TRBV30; d_gene: -; CDR3nt: TGTGCCTGGAGTGCAGGGGACATCGAGACCCAGTACTTC; CDR3aa: CAWSAGDIETQYF
abundance: -; j_gene: TRBJ1-1; v_gene: TRBV6-1; d_gene: TRBD1; CDR3nt: TGTGCCAGCAGTGAAGGGACAGGGAGGGCGGTAAACACTGAAGCTTTCTTT; CDR3aa: CASSEGTGRAVNTEAFF
abundance: -; j_gene: TRBJ2-3; v_gene: TRBV4-1; d_gene: TRBD1; CDR3nt: TGCGCCAGCAGACTGCGAATAACGGGGACAGGGACAGATACGCAGTATTTT; CDR3aa: CASRLRITGTGTDTQYF
abundance: -; j_gene: TRBJ2-3; v_gene: TRBV10-3; d_gene: TRBD2; CDR3nt: TGTGCCATCAGTGAGTCGCTATTTAATGCGGGGGGCCCGGATACGCAGTATTTT; CDR3aa: CAISESLFNAGGPDTQYF
abundance: -; j_gene: TRBJ1-5; v_gene: TRBV2; d_gene: -; CDR3nt: TGTGCCAGCAGTGATGGGAGGTTGGGGAATAGCAATCAGCCCCAGCATTTT; CDR3aa: CASSDGRLGNSNQPQHF
abundance: -; j_gene: TRBJ2-7; v_gene: TRBV3-1/TRBV3-2; d_gene: TRBD1; CDR3nt: TGTGCCAGCAGCCAAGAAGGACAGGGGACTAAGTCCTACGAGCAGTACTTC; CDR3aa: CASSQEGQGTKSYEQYF
abundance: -; j_gene: TRBJ1-1; v_gene: TRBV6-5; d_gene: -; CDR3nt: TGTGCCACCACCCCCACAGGGCCGAACACTGAAGCTTTCTTT; CDR3aa: CATTPTGPNTEAFF
abundance: few; j_gene: TRBJ1-5; v_gene: TRBV14; d_gene: TRBD1; CDR3nt: TGTGCCAGTATCCGGGACAGGGTGAACAATCAGCCCCAGCATTTT; CDR3aa: CASIRDRVNNQPQHF
abundance: -; j_gene: TRBJ1-2; v_gene: TRBV11-2; d_gene: -; CDR3nt: TGTGCCAGCAGCTTAGTGGACAGCACTTGGAGCTACACCTTC; CDR3aa: CASSLVDSTWSYTF
abundance: -; j_gene: TRBJ1-1; v_gene: TRBV7-2; d_gene: -; CDR3nt: TGTGCCAGCAGTTCCAGGGGCCAGATGAACACTGAAGCTTTCTTT; CDR3aa: CASSSRGQMNTEAFF
abundance: -; j_gene: TRBJ2-7; v_gene: TRBV10-2; d_gene: -; CDR3nt: TGCGCCAGCAGTGTAGCGCGAACCTACGAGCAGTACTTC; CDR3aa: CASSVARTYEQYF
abundance: -; j_gene: TRBJ1-1; v_gene: TRBV27; d_gene: TRBD1; CDR3nt: TGTGCCAGCAGTTCCCCCTACAGGGGGCAATCCACTGAAGCTTTCTTT; CDR3aa: CASSSPYRGQSTEAFF
abundance: -; j_gene: TRBJ1-2; v_gene: TRBV19; d_gene: TRBD1; CDR3nt: TGTGCCAGTAGTCAAGGGGACAGGGGGCGGCGTGGCTACACCTTC; CDR3aa: CASSQGDRGRRGYTF
abundance: -; j_gene: TRBJ1-1; v_gene: TRBV5-1; d_gene: TRBD1; CDR3nt: TGCGCCAGCAGCGGTCTGACAGGGGACGCTGAAGCTTTCTTT; CDR3aa: CASSGLTGDAEAFF
abundance: -; j_gene: TRBJ2-6; v_gene: TRBV18; d_gene: TRBD1; CDR3nt: TGTGCCAGCTCACCAATCCCAGGGACAGGAGTCTCTGGGGCCAACGTCCTGACTTTC; CDR3aa: CASSPIPGTGVSGANVLTF
abundance: -; j_gene: TRBJ2-2; v_gene: TRBV5-3; d_gene: TRBD1; CDR3nt: TGTGCCAGAAGCATCCGGGACAGCACCGGGGAGCTGTTTTTT; CDR3aa: CARSIRDSTGELFF
abundance: -; j_gene: TRBJ1-1; v_gene: TRBV18; d_gene: -; CDR3nt: TGTGCCAGCTCACCACGGCTCACTGAAGCTTTCTTT; CDR3aa: CASSPRLTEAFF
abundance: -; j_gene: TRBJ1-2; v_gene: TRBV5-6; d_gene: -; CDR3nt: TGTGCCAGCAGCACCGTCTATCCTAACTATGGCTACACCTTC; CDR3aa: CASSTVYPNYGYTF
abundance: -; j_gene: TRBJ1-1; v_gene: TRBV10-2; d_gene: -; CDR3nt: TGCGCCAGCAGTCTACCGGGGGGCACTGAAGCTTTCTTT; CDR3aa: CASSLPGGTEAFF
abundance: -; j_gene: TRBJ1-1; v_gene: TRBV12-5; d_gene: -; CDR3nt: TGTGCTAGTGGTAGCCGGGGGTGGCCCACTGAAGCTTTCTTT; CDR3aa: CASGSRGWPTEAFF
abundance: -; j_gene: TRBJ1-1; v_gene: TRBV4-1; d_gene: -; CDR3nt: TGCGCCAGCAGCCTGGGCCTGAGGGGGGGGAGGAACACTGAAGCTTTCTTT; CDR3aa: CASSLGLRGGRNTEAFF